These 10 T cell receptor beta chains originate from one sample sequenced in a study of T cell repertoires in cytomegalovirus infection. One entry per CDR3 protein results from TCRdb running MiXCR on the reads. The sample consists of more than 500,000 distinct CDR3 sequences, 16% of them appearing once. Sequencing was performed on CD8+ T cells from PBMCs. Receptor source: a human donor in good health (CMV status not recorded). Some clones in this sample may be carry-over from other donors' samples.

This clonotype was recorded a few times. V is TRBV7-2 and J is TRBJ2-2, with TRBD2 matching over 8 bases. With V trimmed by 11 bases and J by 8 bases, 4 bases remained unmatched. This CDR3 has 11 residues. Germline V CDR1 and CDR2: SGHTA, FQGNSA. This CDR3 reads CAAGGSGELFF. The CDR3 DNA sequence: TGTGCCGCGGGGGGTAGTGGGGAGCTGTTTTTT. The variable domain in full, completed from reference TRBV7-2 and TRBJ2-2, reads GAGVSQSPSNKVTEKGKDVELRCDPISGHTALYWYRQSLGQGLEFLIYFQGNSAPDKSGLPSDRFSAERTGGSVSTLTIQRTQQEDSAVYLCAAGGSGELFFGEGSRLTVL.

Many counts were recorded for this clonotype. The rearrangement joins TRBV24-1 to TRBJ2-2; D not certain. Germline V gene lookup returns CDR1 KGHDR and CDR2 SFDVKD. The CDR3 length is 15 residues. V lost 3 bases and J 2 bases, leaving 9 bases between the germline ends. The CDR3 sequence: CATSDPRHNTGELFF. CDR3 bases: TGTGCCACCAGTGATCCCCGACACAACACCGGGGAGCTGTTTTTT.

This clonotype was detected only a few times. This chain links TRBV24-1 with TRBJ2-1; D not resolved. This CDR3 has 14 amino acids. Germline V lookup: CDR1 KGHDR, CDR2 SFDVKD. V lost 5 bases and J 1 base, leaving 8 bases between the germline ends. CDR3 DNA: TGTGCCACCAGTGCCGGCGGATCCTACAATGAGCAGTTCTTC. Translating gives CATSAGGSYNEQFF.

This clonotype was recorded at least ten times. Compared with germline, one end of the junction differs, possibly owing to a read error. The chain links TRBV7-9 to TRBJ1-1; weak D call: TRBD1 (6 bases). Germline-derived CDR1 and CDR2 are SEHNR and FQNEAQ (reference sequence). The CDR3 covers 14 residues. The CDR3 DNA is TGTGCCAGCAGCTTACCAGGGGCGAACAGTGAAGCTTTCTTT. Translation gives CASSLPGANSEAFF. The full variable domain, its missing parts supplied by reference TRBV7-9 and TRBJ1-1, is DTGVSQNPRHKITKRGQNVTFRCDPISEHNRLYWYRQTLGQGPEFLTYFQNEAQLEKSRLLSDRFSAERPKGSFSTLEIQRTEQGDSAMYLCASSLPGANSEAFFGQGTRLTVV.

In this sample, this clonotype turned up many times. The chain combines TRBV24-1 with TRBJ2-5, with D tentatively TRBD1 (5 bases). CDR1 is KGHDR, CDR2 SFDVKD, per germline. Deletions cut 0 bases from V and 4 bases from J, with 14 bases between. The CDR3 has 16 residues. The DNA for the CDR3 is TGTGCCACCAGTGATTTGCGTCCAGGGTTGGGAGAGACCCAGTACTTC. Its protein is CATSDLRPGLGETQYF.

This clonotype was detected a few times. The genes are TRBV5-4 and TRBJ1-5; a possible D gene is TRBD1 (6 bases). The V gene's germline CDR1 is SGHNT and CDR2 YYREEE (reference sequence). Trimming removed 0 bases at V and 5 bases at J, with 18 bases between. The CDR3 runs to 17 residues. CDR3 amino acids: CASSLGPPRGSDQPQHF. CDR3 sequence (DNA): TGTGCCAGCAGCTTGGGCCCCCCGAGGGGGTCCGATCAGCCCCAGCATTTT. Full variable domain (rest looked up from reference TRBV5-4 and TRBJ1-5): ETGVTQSPTHLIKTRGQQVTLRCSSQSGHNTVSWYQQALGQGPQFIFQYYREEENGRGNFPPRFSGLQFPNYSSELNVNALELDDSALYLCASSLGPPRGSDQPQHFGDGTRLSIL.

The gene calls are TRBV28 and TRBJ2-1; TRBD2 aligns across 10 bases. In germline, CDR1 is MDHEN, CDR2 SYDVKM. The CDR3 extends over 14 amino acids. V shed 1 base and J 9 bases; nucleotides not matched to a gene: 3. The CDR3 DNA follows: TGTGCCAGCAGTTTATTTCTAGCGGGAGTTGAGCAGTTCTTC. Its protein is CASSLFLAGVEQFF.

This clonotype was seen more than once but under ten times. The chain is built from TRBV4-2 and TRBJ2-2; 8 bases line up with TRBD1. The CDR3 is 15 amino acids. Per the germline V gene, CDR1 is LGHNA and CDR2 is YNFKEQ. Trimming at V came to 3 bases and at J to 6 bases, leaving 6 bases not matched to a gene. The CDR3 DNA reads as TGTGCCAGCAGCCAGGCGACAGGGGAGGCCGGGGAGCTGTTTTTT. Translated: CASSQATGEAGELFF.

This clonotype was observed many times. The chain couples TRBV7-9 to TRBJ2-7, with D possibly TRBD2 on 6 matching bases. This CDR3 has 15 amino acids. CDR1 SEHNR and CDR2 FQNEAQ come from the germline V gene (reference sequence). Trimming pared 3 bases from V and 2 bases from J, leaving 14 bases between. This CDR3 reads CASSFPRGVPYEQYF. CDR3 bases: TGTGCCAGCAGCTTTCCGCGGGGTGTTCCCTACGAGCAGTACTTC.

J is TRBJ2-1 and V is TRBV28; D call uncertain. Trimming shortened V by 5 bases and J by 10 bases, and 21 bases separated the two germline ends. Looked up from germline, CDR1 is MDHEN and CDR2 is SYDVKM. This CDR3 is built from 15 residues. The CDR3 region is CASSRQTEKNWEQFF. The CDR3 DNA reads TGTGCCAGCAGTCGCCAGACGGAGAAAAATTGGGAGCAGTTCTTC. Variable domain in full (rest from reference TRBV28 and TRBJ2-1): DVKVTQSSRYLVKRTGEKVFLECVQDMDHENMFWYRQDPGLGLRLIYFSYDVKMKEKGDIPEGYSVSREKKERFSLILESASTNQTSMYLCASSRQTEKNWEQFFGPGTRLTVL.